These 23 T cell receptor beta chains were sequenced from one sample in a study of T cell responses to AZD1222 COVID-19 vaccine. Clones were read by immunoSEQ multiplex PCR, and TCRdb kept only the in-frame ones, dropping some. The data contain 80,000 to 90,000 clones, 90% to 95% of them singletons. The sequenced sample was peripheral blood, obtained on day 0 of AZD1222 vaccination. The receptors shown here come from an adult in good health.

CDR3 nucleotide sequence: TGTGCCAGCAGCTTTGGCGGGAGCATGGAGACCCAGTACTTC. Translated, it gives CASSFGGSMETQYF. V usage is TRBV11-3 and J usage is TRBJ2-5, with 7 bases matching TRBD2. CDR1 and CDR2 (germline): SGHNT, YENEEA. V trimming: 3 bases; J trimming: 5 bases; junction bases outside the gene matches: 6. The CDR3 is made up of 14 amino acids. Together with reference TRBV11-3 and TRBJ2-5, the CDR3 gives the full variable domain: EAGVVQSPRYKIIEKKQPVAFWCNPISGHNTLYWYLQNLGQGPELLIRYENEEAVDDSQLPKDRFSAERLKGVDSTLKIQPAELGDSAVYLCASSFGGSMETQYFGPGTRLLVL.

This clone came up once. This chain joins TRBV10-2 and TRBJ2-3; weak D call: TRBD1 (6 bases). The CDR3 sequence is 14 residues long. V lost 6 bases, J lost 2 bases, and 12 bases lay in between. In germline, CDR1 is WSHSY, CDR2 SAAADI. CDR3 sequence: CASRQGKLTDTQYF. The CDR3 bases are TGCGCCAGCAGACAGGGAAAACTCACAGATACGCAGTATTTT.

The V gene is TRBV27, the J gene TRBJ2-7, with 8 bases fitting TRBD1. The CDR3 is 15 residues long. With V trimmed by 5 bases and J by 2 bases, 8 bases remained unmatched. CDR1 is MNHEY and CDR2 is SMNVEV in the germline V gene (reference sequence). In DNA form, the CDR3 reads TGTGCCAGCAGTCCATTAGGGACAGGTACCTACGAGCAGTACTTC. Its translation: CASSPLGTGTYEQYF.

The rearrangement uses TRBV9 and TRBJ2-5, with D tentatively TRBD1 (6 bases). The CDR3 sequence is 12 residues long. V lost 3 bases and J 7 bases, leaving 10 bases between the germline ends. The germline V gene has CDR1 SGDLS and CDR2 YYNGEE. CDR3 residues: CASSEGVGTQYF. DNA for the CDR3: TGTGCCAGCAGCGAGGGGGTGGGGACCCAGTACTTC.

V gene TRBV7-9 combines with J gene TRBJ2-2, with D uncertain. The CDR3 has 17 amino acids. Germline CDR1 is SEHNR and CDR2 is FQNEAQ (reference sequence). The ends were cut back, 4 bases at V and 1 base at J, with 16 bases in the middle. The CDR3 reads CASSSSYDNKNTGELFF. CDR3 DNA sequence: TGTGCCAGCAGCTCCTCCTACGACAACAAGAACACCGGGGAGCTGTTTTTT.

The chain has TRBV5-1 and TRBJ2-7, with 9 bases aligning to TRBD1. Germline CDR1 SGHRS, CDR2 YFSETQ. The V gene end was trimmed by 6 bases and the J gene end by 1 base; junction bases not matched to a gene: 5. CDR3 length equals 14 residues. The CDR3 protein is CASKEQGASYEQYF. CDR3 sequence (DNA): TGCGCCAGCAAGGAACAGGGGGCTTCCTACGAGCAGTACTTC.

The genes are TRBV19 and TRBJ1-5, with D unclear. The CDR3 consists of 14 residues. The germline gives CDR1 LNHDA, CDR2 SQIVND (reference sequence). V was clipped by 3 bases and J by 0 bases, with 6 bases between them. Written as DNA, the CDR3 is TGTGCCAGTAGTATTGGGTATAGCAATCAGCCCCAGCATTTT. This translates into CASSIGYSNQPQHF.

This chain connects TRBV28 to TRBJ1-1; perhaps TRBD1 as D (5 bases). The CDR3 consists of 14 residues. Germline CDR1 MDHEN, CDR2 SYDVKM. V was cut by 7 bases and J by 0 bases, with 12 bases left in between. CDR3 DNA: TGTGCCAGCAAGGAGGGGCGGATGAACACTGAAGCTTTCTTT. Residues: CASKEGRMNTEAFF.

This rearrangement joins TRBV6-5 to TRBJ2-7; D possibly corresponds to TRBD1 (7 bases). Per germline, CDR1 MNHEY and CDR2 SVGAGI. Trimming took off 0 bases at V and 7 bases at J, with 16 bases between the two ends. The CDR3 is 15 amino acids. As DNA, the CDR3 is TGTGCCAGCAGTTACTCCGGCAGGGGGGTGTTAGAGCAGTACTTC. This sequence encodes CASSYSGRGVLEQYF.

The CDR3 region has the DNA TGTGCCACCAGCCCCAGCAGGGGCGCCAAATTCTACGAGCAGTACTTC. Translating it yields CATSPSRGAKFYEQYF. This chain joins TRBV15 and TRBJ2-7, with D perhaps TRBD1 (6 bases). The CDR3 sequence is 16 residues long. Germline V CDR1 and CDR2: LNHNV, YYDKDF (reference sequence). The V end lost 5 bases, the J end lost 3 bases, and 20 bases lay between the germline ends.

The chain links TRBV11-2 to TRBJ2-1; D is possibly TRBD2 (6 bases). This CDR3 has 15 amino acids. Germline CDR1 and CDR2: SGHAT and FQNNGV. With 2 bases removed from V and 0 bases from J, the gap between germline ends came to 8 bases. The CDR3 region is CASSLRRGSYNEQFF. CDR3 nucleotide sequence: TGTGCCAGCAGCTTAAGGCGGGGCTCCTACAATGAGCAGTTCTTC.

The chain recombines TRBV18 with TRBJ2-7; 7 nucleotides match TRBD2. The germline CDR1 and CDR2 sequences are KGHSH and LQKENI. Trimming at V came to 2 bases and at J to 3 bases, leaving 7 bases not matched to a gene. The CDR3 length is 15 residues. CDR3 coding DNA: TGTGCCAGCTCACCAGCAGGGACTACCAACTACGAGCAGTACTTC. Encoded protein: CASSPAGTTNYEQYF.

The chain carries TRBV29-1 and TRBJ1-5, with D perhaps TRBD1 (6 bases). The germline gives CDR1 SQVTM, CDR2 ANQGSEA. This CDR3 has 13 residues. V lost 4 bases and J lost 7, with 14 bases in between. Here the CDR3 reads CSVAPGERQPQHF. CDR3 DNA sequence: TGCAGCGTTGCCCCAGGGGAACGGCAGCCCCAGCATTTT.

This clone appeared a single time. This rearrangement joins TRBV27 to TRBJ2-2; D gene unclear. This CDR3 is 16 amino acids long. Germline V lookup: CDR1 MNHEY, CDR2 SMNVEV (reference sequence). Deletions cut 2 bases from V and 0 bases from J, with 10 bases between. CDR3 coding DNA: TGTGCCAGCAGTTTAGTCGGGTTCGCGAACACCGGGGAGCTGTTTTTT. Translation gives CASSLVGFANTGELFF.

The CDR3 loop reads CASRGLTGGAREKLFF. The CDR3 DNA follows: TGTGCCAGCAGAGGCCTGACAGGGGGCGCGAGAGAAAAACTGTTTTTT. The V and J genes are TRBV2 and TRBJ1-4, with 10 bases that match TRBD1. The CDR3 has 16 amino acids. Germline assignment: CDR1 SNHLY and CDR2 FYNNEI. V was pared by 6 bases and J by 8 bases, with 12 bases of the junction left unmatched.

The chain combines TRBV27 with TRBJ1-5; D is possibly TRBD1 (5 bases). The CDR3 is 14 residues long. Germline CDR1 reads MNHEY; CDR2 reads SMNVEV (reference sequence). Trimming shortened V by 2 bases and J by 4 bases, and 9 bases separated the two germline ends. The CDR3 bases are TGTGCCAGCAGTTTAAATCAGGGTAATCAGCCCCAGCATTTT. Amino acid sequence: CASSLNQGNQPQHF.

V gene TRBV19 combines with J gene TRBJ1-2, with no clear D. CDR1 and CDR2 (germline): LNHDA, SQIVND (reference sequence). The CDR3 runs to 14 residues. The V end lost 6 bases, the J end lost 2 bases, and 13 bases lay between the germline ends. The chain's CDR3 is CASSWGDPNYGYTF. Written as DNA, the CDR3 is TGTGCCAGTAGCTGGGGTGACCCCAACTATGGCTACACCTTC.

V gene TRBV5-1 combines with J gene TRBJ2-7; D not resolved. The V gene lost 1 base and the J gene lost 0 bases, with 5 bases spanning the gap. This CDR3 has 13 residues. CDR1 and CDR2 from the germline V gene are SGHRS and YFSETQ. Here the CDR3 DNA reads TGCGCCAGCAGCTTGTCCATCTCCTACGAGCAGTACTTC. Translating gives CASSLSISYEQYF.

This chain links TRBV28 with TRBJ2-4; 7 bases fit TRBD2. From germline, CDR1 is MDHEN and CDR2 SYDVKM. V trimming: 6 bases; J trimming: 4 bases; junction bases outside the gene matches: 6. The CDR3 is made up of 14 amino acids. CDR3 bases: TGTGCCAGCAGCCCCACCGGGGGGAAAAACATTCAGTACTTC. Encoded protein: CASSPTGGKNIQYF.

This sequence joins TRBV24-1 and TRBJ1-2; 9 bases align to TRBD1. With 4 bases clipped from V and 3 bases from J, the junction kept 8 bases outside the gene matches. This CDR3 has 16 amino acids. The germline CDR1 and CDR2 sequences are KGHDR and SFDVKD. The CDR3 reads CATSDPGQGNDYGYTF. The DNA of the CDR3 is TGTGCCACCAGTGACCCCGGACAGGGGAATGACTATGGCTACACCTTC.

This rearrangement joins TRBV19 to TRBJ1-5; D gene ambiguous. The V end was cut by 5 bases, the J end by 0 bases, with 17 bases between. From germline, CDR1 is LNHDA and CDR2 SQIVND (reference sequence). The CDR3 extends over 17 amino acids. CDR3 sequence: CASSAQLTAYSNQPQHF. DNA for the CDR3: TGTGCCAGTAGTGCCCAATTGACGGCATATAGCAATCAGCCCCAGCATTTT. Full variable domain (outside the CDR3, taken from reference TRBV19 and TRBJ1-5): DGGITQSPKYLFRKEGQNVTLSCEQNLNHDAMYWYRQDPGQGLRLIYYSQIVNDFQKGDIAEGYSVSREKKESFPLTVTSAQKNPTAFYLCASSAQLTAYSNQPQHFGDGTRLSIL.

The V call is TRBV7-9, the J call TRBJ1-1; D gene uncertain. Germline values: CDR1 SEHNR, CDR2 FQNEAQ (reference sequence). The CDR3 extends over 14 amino acids. Trimming removed 2 bases at V and 3 bases at J, with 10 bases between. CDR3: CASSLKPGDTEAFF. For the CDR3, the DNA is TGTGCCAGCAGCTTAAAACCTGGGGACACTGAAGCTTTCTTT.

CDR3 in amino acids: CASSQDPAGRRNEQFF. The CDR3 bases are TGCGCCAGCAGCCAAGATCCGGCCGGGAGGCGCAATGAGCAGTTCTTC. The gene calls are TRBV4-1 and TRBJ2-1, with TRBD2 matching 7 bases. Trimming at V came to 0 bases and at J to 6 bases, leaving 8 bases not matched to a gene. This CDR3 contains 16 residues. CDR1 is MGHRA and CDR2 is YSYEKL in the germline V gene.